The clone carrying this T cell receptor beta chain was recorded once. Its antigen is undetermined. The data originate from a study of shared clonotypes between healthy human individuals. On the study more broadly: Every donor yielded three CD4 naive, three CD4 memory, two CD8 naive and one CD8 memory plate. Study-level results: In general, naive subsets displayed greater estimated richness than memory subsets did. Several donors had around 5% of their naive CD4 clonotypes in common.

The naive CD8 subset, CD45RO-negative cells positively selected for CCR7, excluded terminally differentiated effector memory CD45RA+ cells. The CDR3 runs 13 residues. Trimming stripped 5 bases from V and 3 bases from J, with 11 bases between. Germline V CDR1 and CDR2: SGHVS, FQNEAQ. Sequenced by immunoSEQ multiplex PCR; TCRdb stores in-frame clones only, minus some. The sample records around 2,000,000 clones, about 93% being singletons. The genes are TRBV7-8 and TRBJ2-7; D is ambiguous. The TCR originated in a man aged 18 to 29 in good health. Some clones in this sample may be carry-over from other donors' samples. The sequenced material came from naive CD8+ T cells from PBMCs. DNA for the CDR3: TGTGCCAGCAGCGCCCCCCTCTACTACGAGCAGTACTTC. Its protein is CASSAPLYYEQYF.